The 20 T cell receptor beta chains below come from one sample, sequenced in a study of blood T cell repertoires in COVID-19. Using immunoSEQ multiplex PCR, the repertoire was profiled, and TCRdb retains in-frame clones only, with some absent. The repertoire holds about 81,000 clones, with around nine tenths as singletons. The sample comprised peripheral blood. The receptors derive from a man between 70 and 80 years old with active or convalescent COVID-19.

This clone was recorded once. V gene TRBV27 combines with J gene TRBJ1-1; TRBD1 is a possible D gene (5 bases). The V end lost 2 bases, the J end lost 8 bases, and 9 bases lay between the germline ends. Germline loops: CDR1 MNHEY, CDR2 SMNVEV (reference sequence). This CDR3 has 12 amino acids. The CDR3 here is CASSLRRGEAFF. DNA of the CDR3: TGTGCCAGCAGTTTACGGCGGGGCGAAGCTTTCTTT.

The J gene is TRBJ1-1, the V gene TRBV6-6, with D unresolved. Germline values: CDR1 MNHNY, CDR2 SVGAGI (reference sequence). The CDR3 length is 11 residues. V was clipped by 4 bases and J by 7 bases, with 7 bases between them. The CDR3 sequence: CASSFSGEAFF. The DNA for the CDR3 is TGTGCCAGCAGTTTCAGTGGTGAAGCTTTCTTT.

CDR3 protein: CASSLNYQGSSGNTIYF. CDR3 coding DNA: TGTGCCAGCAGCTTGAACTATCAGGGATCGTCCGGAAACACCATATATTTT. V is TRBV5-5 and J is TRBJ1-3; weak D call: TRBD1 (5 bases). V lost 1 base and J lost 4, with 18 bases in between. Germline V gene sequence: CDR1 SGHKS, CDR2 YYEKEE (reference sequence). The CDR3 contains 17 residues.

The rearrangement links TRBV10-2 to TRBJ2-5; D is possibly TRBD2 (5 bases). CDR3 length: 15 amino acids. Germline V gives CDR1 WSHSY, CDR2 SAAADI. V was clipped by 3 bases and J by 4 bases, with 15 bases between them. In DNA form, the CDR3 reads TGCGCCAGCAGTGATCCGCATAAGGAGGCAGAGACCCAGTACTTC. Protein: CASSDPHKEAETQYF.

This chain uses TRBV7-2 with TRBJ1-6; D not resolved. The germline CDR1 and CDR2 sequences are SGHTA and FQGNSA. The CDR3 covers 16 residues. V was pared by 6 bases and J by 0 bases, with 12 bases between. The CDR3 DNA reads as TGTGCCAGCAGTACCGGCGGCAGCTCCTATAATTCACCCCTCCACTTT. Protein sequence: CASSTGGSSYNSPLHF.

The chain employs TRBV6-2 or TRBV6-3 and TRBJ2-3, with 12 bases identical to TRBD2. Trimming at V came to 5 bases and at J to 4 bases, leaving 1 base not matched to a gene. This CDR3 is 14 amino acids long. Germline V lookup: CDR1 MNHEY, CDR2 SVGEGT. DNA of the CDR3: TGTGCCAGCAGTGGACTAGCGGGGCCAGATACGCAGTATTTT. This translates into CASSGLAGPDTQYF.

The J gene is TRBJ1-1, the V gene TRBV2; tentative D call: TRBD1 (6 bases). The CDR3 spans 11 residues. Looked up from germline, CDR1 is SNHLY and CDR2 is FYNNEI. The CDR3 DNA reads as TGTGCGGACACAGGGTACACTGAAGCTTTCTTT. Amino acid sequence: CADTGYTEAFF.

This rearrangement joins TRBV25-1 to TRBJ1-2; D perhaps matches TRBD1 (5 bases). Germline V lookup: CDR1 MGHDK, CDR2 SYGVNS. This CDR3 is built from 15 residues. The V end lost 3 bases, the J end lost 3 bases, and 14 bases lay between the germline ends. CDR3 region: CASSDTQGGHYGYTF. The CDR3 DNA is TGTGCCAGCAGTGACACCCAGGGTGGACACTATGGCTACACCTTC.

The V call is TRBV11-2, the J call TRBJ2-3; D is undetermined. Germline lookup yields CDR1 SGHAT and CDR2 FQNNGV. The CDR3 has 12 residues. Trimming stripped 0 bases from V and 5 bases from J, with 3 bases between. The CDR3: CASSLDGDTQYF. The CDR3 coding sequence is TGTGCCAGCAGCTTAGACGGAGATACGCAGTATTTT.

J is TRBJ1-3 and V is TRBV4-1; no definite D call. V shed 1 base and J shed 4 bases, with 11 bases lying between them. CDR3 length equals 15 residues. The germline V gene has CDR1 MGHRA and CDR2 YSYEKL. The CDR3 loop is CASSQGARIGNTIYF. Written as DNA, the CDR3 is TGCGCCAGCAGCCAAGGCGCGAGGATCGGAAACACCATATATTTT.

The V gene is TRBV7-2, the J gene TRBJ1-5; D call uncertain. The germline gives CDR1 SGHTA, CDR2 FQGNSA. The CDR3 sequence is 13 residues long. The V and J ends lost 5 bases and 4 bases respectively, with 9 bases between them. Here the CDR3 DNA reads TGTGCCAGCAGCCTCAAGCTTAATCAGCCCCAGCATTTT. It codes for CASSLKLNQPQHF.

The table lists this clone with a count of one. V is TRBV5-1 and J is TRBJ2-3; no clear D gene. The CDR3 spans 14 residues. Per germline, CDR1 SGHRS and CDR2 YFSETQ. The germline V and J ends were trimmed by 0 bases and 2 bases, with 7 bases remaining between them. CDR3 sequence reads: CASSLDLNTDTQYF. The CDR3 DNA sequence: TGCGCCAGCAGCTTGGATCTTAACACAGATACGCAGTATTTT.

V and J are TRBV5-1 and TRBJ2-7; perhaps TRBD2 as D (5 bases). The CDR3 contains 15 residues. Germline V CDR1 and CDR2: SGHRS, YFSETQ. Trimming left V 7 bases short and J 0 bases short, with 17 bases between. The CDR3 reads CASSLEAESSYEQYF. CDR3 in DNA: TGCGCCAGCTCCCTGGAAGCGGAGAGCTCCTACGAGCAGTACTTC.

CDR3 amino acids: CASNDNLQGRNTEAFF. The DNA of the CDR3 is TGCGCCAGCAACGACAATTTACAGGGGAGGAACACTGAAGCTTTCTTT. This rearrangement joins TRBV5-1 to TRBJ1-1; 7 nucleotides match TRBD1. The CDR3 totals 16 residues. Germline CDR1 reads SGHRS; CDR2 reads YFSETQ. Trimming at V came to 6 bases and at J to 1 base, leaving 12 bases not matched to a gene.

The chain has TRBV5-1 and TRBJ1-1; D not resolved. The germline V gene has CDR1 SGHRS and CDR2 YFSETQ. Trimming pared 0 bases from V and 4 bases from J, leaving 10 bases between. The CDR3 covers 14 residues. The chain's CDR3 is CASSLGLIGTEAFF. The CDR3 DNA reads TGCGCCAGCAGCTTGGGACTGATCGGCACTGAAGCTTTCTTT.

The CDR3 DNA sequence: TGCGCCAGCAGCTCAGACGGGGGGACCTACAATGAGCAGTTCTTC. It specifies CASSSDGGTYNEQFF. The chain uses TRBV5-1 and TRBJ2-1; 7 bases are shared with TRBD2. The CDR3 has 15 residues. With 3 bases clipped from V and 2 bases from J, the junction kept 5 bases outside the gene matches. CDR1 is SGHRS and CDR2 is YFSETQ in the germline V gene.

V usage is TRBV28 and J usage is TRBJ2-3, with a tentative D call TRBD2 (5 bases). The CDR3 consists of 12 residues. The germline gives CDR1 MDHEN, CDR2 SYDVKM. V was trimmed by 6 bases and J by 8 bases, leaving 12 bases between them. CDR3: CASSPTRVTQYF. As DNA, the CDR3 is TGTGCCAGCAGCCCTACGAGGGTTACGCAGTATTTT.

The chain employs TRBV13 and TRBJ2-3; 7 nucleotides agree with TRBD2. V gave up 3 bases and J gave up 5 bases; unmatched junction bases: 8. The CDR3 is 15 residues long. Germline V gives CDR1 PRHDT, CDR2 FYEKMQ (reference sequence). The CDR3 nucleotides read TGTGCCAGCAGCTTTTTGAACGGGGAGGGAGATACGCAGTATTTT. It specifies CASSFLNGEGDTQYF.

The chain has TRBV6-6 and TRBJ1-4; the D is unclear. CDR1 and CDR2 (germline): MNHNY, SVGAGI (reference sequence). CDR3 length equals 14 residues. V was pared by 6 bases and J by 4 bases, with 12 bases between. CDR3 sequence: CASRAPTLNEKLFF. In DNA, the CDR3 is TGTGCCAGCAGGGCTCCCACGCTTAATGAAAAACTGTTTTTT.

The CDR3 coding sequence is TGTGCCAGCAATCCTCAGCGGAATGAGCAGTTCTTC. The encoded protein is CASNPQRNEQFF. The chain couples TRBV2 to TRBJ2-1, with D possibly TRBD2 on 5 matching bases. CDR1 and CDR2 from the germline V gene are SNHLY and FYNNEI. This CDR3 is built from 12 residues. Trimming left V 7 bases short and J 7 bases short, with 11 bases between.